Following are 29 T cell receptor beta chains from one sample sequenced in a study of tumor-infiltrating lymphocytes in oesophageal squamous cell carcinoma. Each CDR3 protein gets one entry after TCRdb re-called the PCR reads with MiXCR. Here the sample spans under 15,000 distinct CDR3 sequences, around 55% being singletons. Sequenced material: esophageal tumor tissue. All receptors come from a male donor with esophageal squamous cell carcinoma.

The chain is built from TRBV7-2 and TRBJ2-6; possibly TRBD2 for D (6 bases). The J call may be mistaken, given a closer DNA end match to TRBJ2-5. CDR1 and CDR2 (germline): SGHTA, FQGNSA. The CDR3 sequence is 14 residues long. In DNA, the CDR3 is TGTGCCAGCAGCTCCCCGACTAGATCGGAGACCCAGTACTTC. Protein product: CASSSPTRSETQYF.

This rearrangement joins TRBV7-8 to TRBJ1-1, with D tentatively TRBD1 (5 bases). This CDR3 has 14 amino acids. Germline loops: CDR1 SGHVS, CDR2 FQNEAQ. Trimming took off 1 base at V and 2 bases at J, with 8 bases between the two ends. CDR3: CASSLGDSNTEAFF. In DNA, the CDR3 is TGTGCCAGCAGCTTAGGTGACAGTAACACTGAAGCTTTCTTT.

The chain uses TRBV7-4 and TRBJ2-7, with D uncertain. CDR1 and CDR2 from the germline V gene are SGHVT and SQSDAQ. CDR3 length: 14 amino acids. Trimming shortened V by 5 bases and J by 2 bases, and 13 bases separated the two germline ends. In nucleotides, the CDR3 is TGTGCCAGCAGCGCGGCTACAGATACCTACGAGCAGTACTTC. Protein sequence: CASSAATDTYEQYF.

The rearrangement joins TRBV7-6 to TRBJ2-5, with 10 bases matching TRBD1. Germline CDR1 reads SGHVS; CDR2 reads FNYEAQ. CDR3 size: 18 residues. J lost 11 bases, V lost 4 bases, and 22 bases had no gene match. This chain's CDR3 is CASSSRPDRGQSYNEQYF. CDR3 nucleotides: TGTGCCAGCAGCTCCAGGCCCGACAGGGGGCAGTCCTACAATGAGCAGTACTTC. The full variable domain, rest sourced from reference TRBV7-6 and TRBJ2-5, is GAGVSQSPRYKVTKRGQDVALRCDPISGHVSLYWYRQALGQGPEFLTYFNYEAQQDKSGLPNDRFSAERPEGSISTLTIQRTEQRDSAMYRCASSSRPDRGQSYNEQYFGPGTRLLVL.

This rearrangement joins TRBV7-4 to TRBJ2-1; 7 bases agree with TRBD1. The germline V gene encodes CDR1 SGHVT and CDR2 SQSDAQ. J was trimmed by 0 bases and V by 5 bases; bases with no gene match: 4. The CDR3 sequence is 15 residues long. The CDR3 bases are TGTGCCAGCAGCATGACAGGGAGCTCCTACAATGAGCAGTTCTTC. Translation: CASSMTGSSYNEQFF. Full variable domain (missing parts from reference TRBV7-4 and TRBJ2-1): GAGVSQSPRYKVAKRGRDVALRCDSISGHVTLYWYRQTLGQGSEVLTYSQSDAQRDKSGRPSGRFSAERPERSVSTLKIQRTEQGDSAVYLCASSMTGSSYNEQFFGPGTRLTVL.

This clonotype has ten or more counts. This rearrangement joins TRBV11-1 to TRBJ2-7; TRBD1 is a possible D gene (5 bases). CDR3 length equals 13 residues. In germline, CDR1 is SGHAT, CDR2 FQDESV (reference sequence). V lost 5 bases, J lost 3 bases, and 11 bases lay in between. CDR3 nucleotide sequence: TGTGCCAGCAGCCGCCGACAGCTCTACGAGCAGTACTTC. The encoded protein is CASSRRQLYEQYF.

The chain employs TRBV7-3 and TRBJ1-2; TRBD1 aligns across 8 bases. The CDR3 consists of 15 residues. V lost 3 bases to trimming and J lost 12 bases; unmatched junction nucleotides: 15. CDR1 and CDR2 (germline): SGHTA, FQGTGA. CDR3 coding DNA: TGTGCCAGCAGCTTGAAACAGGGGGGTCGGAATGTTAACACCTTC. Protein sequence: CASSLKQGGRNVNTF.

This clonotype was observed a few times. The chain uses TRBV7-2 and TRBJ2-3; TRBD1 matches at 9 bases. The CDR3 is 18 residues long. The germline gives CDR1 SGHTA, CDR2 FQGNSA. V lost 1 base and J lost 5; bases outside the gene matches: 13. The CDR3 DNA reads TGTGCCAGCAGCTTAGGCCCGGGAGCAGGGACAGGGATAGATACGCAGTATTTT. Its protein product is CASSLGPGAGTGIDTQYF.

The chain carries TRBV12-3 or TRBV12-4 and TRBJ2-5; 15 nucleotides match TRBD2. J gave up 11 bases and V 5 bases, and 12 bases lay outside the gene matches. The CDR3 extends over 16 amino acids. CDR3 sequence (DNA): TGTGCCAGCAGTGCGGGACTAGCGGGAGGAGCCAATGAGCAGTACTTC. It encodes CASSAGLAGGANEQYF.

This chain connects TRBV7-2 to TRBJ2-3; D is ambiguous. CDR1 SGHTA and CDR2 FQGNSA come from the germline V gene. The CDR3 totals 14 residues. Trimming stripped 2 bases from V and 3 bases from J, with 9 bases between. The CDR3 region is CASSLLSATDTQYF. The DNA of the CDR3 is TGTGCCAGCAGCTTATTGTCCGCAACAGATACGCAGTATTTT.

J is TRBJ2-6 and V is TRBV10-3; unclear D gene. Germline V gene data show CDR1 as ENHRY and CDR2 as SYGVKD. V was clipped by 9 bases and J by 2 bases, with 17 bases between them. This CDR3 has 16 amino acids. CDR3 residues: CAIATGSQAGANVLTF. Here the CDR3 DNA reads TGTGCCATTGCTACCGGCAGCCAGGCTGGGGCCAACGTCCTGACTTTC.

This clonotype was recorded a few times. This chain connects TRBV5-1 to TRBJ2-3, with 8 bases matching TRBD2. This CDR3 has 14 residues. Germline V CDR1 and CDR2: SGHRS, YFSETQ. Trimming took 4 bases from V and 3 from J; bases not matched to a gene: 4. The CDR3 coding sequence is TGCGCCAGCAGCGAGCGGGGGAATACAGATACGCAGTATTTT. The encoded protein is CASSERGNTDTQYF. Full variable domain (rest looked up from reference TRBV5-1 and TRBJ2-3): KAGVTQTPRYLIKTRGQQVTLSCSPISGHRSVSWYQQTPGQGLQFLFEYFSETQRNKGNFPGRFSGRQFSNSRSEMNVSTLELGDSALYLCASSERGNTDTQYFGPGTRLTVL.

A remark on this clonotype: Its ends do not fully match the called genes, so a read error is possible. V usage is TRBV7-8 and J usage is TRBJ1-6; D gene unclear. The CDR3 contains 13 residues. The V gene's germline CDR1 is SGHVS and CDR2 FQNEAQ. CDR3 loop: CASSLLGSSPLHF. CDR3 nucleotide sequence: TGTGCCAGCAGCTTACTGGGGAGCTCACCCCTCCACTTC.

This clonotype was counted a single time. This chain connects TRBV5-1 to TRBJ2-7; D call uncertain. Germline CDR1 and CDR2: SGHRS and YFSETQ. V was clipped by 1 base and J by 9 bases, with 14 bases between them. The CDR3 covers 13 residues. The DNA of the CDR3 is TGCGCCAGCAGCTTGAGTAGCACAGATACGCAGTACTTC. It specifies CASSLSSTDTQYF.

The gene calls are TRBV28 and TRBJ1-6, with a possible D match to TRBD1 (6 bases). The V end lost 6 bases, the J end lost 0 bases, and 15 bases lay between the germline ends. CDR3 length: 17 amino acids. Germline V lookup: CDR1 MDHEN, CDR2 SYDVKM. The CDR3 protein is CASSRYRVSSYNSPLHF. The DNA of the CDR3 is TGTGCCAGCAGCCGATACAGGGTGAGCTCCTATAATTCACCCCTCCACTTT.

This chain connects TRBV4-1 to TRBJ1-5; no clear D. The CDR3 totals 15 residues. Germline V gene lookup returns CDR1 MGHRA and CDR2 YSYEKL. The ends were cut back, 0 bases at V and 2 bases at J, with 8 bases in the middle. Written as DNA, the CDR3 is TGCGCCAGCAGCCAAGATGGGAGGGGCAATCAGCCCCAGCATTTT. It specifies CASSQDGRGNQPQHF.

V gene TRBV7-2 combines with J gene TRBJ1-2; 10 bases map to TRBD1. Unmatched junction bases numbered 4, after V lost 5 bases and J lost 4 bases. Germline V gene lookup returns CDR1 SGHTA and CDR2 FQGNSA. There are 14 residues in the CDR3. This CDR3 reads CASSLRDRGYGYTF. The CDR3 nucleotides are TGTGCCAGCAGCCTCCGGGACAGGGGCTATGGCTACACCTTC.

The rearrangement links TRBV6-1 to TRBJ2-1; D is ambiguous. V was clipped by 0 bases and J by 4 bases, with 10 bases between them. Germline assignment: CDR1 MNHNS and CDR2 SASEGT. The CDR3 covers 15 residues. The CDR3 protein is CASSEAWQPYNEQFF. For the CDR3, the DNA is TGTGCCAGCAGTGAAGCGTGGCAGCCGTACAATGAGCAGTTCTTC.

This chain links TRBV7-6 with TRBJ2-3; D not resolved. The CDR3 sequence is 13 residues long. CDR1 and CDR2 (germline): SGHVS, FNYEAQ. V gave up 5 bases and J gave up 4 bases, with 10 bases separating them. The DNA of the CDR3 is TGTGCCAGCAGCCGTAGACCATCAGATACGCAGTATTTT. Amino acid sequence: CASSRRPSDTQYF. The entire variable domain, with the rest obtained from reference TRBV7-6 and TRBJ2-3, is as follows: GAGVSQSPRYKVTKRGQDVALRCDPISGHVSLYWYRQALGQGPEFLTYFNYEAQQDKSGLPNDRFSAERPEGSISTLTIQRTEQRDSAMYRCASSRRPSDTQYFGPGTRLTVL.

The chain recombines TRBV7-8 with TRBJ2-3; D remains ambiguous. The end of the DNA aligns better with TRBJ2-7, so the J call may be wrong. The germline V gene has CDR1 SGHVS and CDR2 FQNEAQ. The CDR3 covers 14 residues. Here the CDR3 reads CASSLGVFGYEQYF. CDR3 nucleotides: TGTGCCAGCAGCTTAGGAGTGTTTGGGTACGAGCAGTACTTC.

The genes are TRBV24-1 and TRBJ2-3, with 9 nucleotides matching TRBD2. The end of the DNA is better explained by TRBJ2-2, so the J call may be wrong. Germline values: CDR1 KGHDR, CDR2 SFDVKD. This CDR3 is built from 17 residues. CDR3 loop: CATSDLGSGGNTGELFF. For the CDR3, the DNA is TGTGCCACCAGTGATTTGGGTAGCGGGGGTAACACCGGGGAGCTGTTTTTT.

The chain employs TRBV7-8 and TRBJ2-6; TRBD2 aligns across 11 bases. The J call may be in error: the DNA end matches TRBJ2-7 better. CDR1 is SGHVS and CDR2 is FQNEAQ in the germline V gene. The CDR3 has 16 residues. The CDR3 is CASSPEGGLAARKQYF. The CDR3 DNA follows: TGTGCCAGCAGCCCTGAGGGGGGACTAGCGGCCAGGAAGCAGTACTTC.

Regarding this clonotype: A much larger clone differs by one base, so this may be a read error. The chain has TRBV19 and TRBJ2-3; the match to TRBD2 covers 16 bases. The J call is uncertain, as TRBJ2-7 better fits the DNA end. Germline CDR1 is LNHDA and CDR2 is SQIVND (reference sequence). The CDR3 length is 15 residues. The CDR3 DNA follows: TGTGCCAGTAGTATGGGACTAGCGGGGGGGGACGAGCAGTACTTC. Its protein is CASSMGLAGGDEQYF.

This CDR3 reads CAWSVLAYTDTQYF. CDR3 nucleotide sequence: TGTGCCTGGAGTGTACTAGCGTATACAGATACGCAGTATTTT. The chain combines TRBV30 with TRBJ2-3; 7 nucleotides align to TRBD2. This CDR3 contains 14 residues. Trimming cost V 0 bases and J 3 bases; bases outside gene matches: 3. Per germline, CDR1 GTSNPN and CDR2 SVGIG (reference sequence). Complete variable domain (other parts from reference TRBV30 and TRBJ2-3): SQTIHQWPATLVQPVGSPLSLECTVEGTSNPNLYWYRQAAGRGLQLLFYSVGIGQISSEVPQNLSASRPQDRQFILSSKKLLLSDSGFYLCAWSVLAYTDTQYFGPGTRLTVL.

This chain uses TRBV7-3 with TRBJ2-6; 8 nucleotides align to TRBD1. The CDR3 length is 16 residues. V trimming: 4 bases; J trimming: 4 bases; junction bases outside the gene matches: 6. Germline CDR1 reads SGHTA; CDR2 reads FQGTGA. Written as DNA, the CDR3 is TGTGCCAGCAGCTCACAGGGGGGAATAGGGGCCAACGTCCTGACTTTC. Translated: CASSSQGGIGANVLTF. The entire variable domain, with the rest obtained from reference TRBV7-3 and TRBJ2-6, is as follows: GAGVSQTPSNKVTEKGKYVELRCDPISGHTALYWYRQSLGQGPEFLIYFQGTGAADDSGLPNDRFFAVRPEGSVSTLKIQRTERGDSAVYLCASSSQGGIGANVLTFGAGSRLTVL.

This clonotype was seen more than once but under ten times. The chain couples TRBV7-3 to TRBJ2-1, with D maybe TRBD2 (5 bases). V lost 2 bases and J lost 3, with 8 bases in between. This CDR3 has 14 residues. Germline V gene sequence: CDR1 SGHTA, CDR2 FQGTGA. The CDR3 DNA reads TGTGCCAGCAGCTTATCTCGGGACTACAATGAGCAGTTCTTC. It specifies CASSLSRDYNEQFF.

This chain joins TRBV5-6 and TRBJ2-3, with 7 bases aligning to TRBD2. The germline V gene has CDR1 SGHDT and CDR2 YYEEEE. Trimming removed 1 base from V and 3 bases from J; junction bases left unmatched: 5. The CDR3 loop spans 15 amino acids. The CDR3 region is CASSLMLSGTDTQYF. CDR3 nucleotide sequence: TGTGCCAGCAGCTTGATGCTTAGCGGGACAGATACGCAGTATTTT.

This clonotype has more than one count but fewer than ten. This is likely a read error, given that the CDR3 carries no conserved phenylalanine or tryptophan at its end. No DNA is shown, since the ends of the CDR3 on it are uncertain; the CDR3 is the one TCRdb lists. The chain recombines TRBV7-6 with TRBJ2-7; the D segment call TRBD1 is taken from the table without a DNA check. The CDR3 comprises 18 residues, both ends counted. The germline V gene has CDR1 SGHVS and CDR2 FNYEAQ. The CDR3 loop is CASSLATGALHYGYTFGS.

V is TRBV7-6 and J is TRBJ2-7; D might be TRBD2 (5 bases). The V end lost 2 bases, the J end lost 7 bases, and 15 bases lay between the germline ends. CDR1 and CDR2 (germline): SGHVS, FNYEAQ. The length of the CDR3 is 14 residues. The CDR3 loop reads CASSLSSEWREQYF. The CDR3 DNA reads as TGTGCCAGCAGCTTATCCTCGGAGTGGAGGGAGCAGTACTTC.